This T cell receptor (beta chain) is from a study of blood T cell repertoires in COVID-19. The CDR3 length is 11 residues. Trimming removed 7 bases at V and 4 bases at J, with 7 bases between. In its sample, this clone was seen once. Data came from immunoSEQ multiplex PCR; TCRdb stores just in-frame clones and leaves some out. The table has 220,000 or so clones, roughly 84% seen once. The chain has TRBV12-3 or TRBV12-4 and TRBJ2-5; D is unclear. The sample consisted of peripheral blood. The receptor was derived from a woman between 55 and 75 years old with acute or convalescent COVID-19. The CDR3 here is CASTRGETQYF. The CDR3 bases are TGTGCCAGCACCCGCGGAGAGACCCAGTACTTC.